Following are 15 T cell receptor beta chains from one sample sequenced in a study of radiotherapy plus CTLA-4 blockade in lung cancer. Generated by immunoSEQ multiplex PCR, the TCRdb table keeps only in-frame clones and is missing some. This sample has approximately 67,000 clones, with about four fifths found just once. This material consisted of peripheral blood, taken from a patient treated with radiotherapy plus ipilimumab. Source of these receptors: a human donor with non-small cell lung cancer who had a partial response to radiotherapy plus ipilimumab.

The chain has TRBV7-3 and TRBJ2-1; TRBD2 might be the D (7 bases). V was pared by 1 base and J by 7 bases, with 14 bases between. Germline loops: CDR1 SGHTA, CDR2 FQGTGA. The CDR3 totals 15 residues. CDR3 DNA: TGTGCCAGCAGCTTAATGGGGGGGGCATCGAATGAGCAGTTCTTC. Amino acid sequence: CASSLMGGASNEQFF.

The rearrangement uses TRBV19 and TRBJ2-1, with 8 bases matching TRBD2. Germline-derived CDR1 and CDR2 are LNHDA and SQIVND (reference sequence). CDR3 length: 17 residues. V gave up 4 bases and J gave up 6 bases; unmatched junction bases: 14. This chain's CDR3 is CASSNLGRGGFPNEQFF. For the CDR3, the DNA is TGTGCCAGTAGTAATCTCGGGAGGGGAGGCTTCCCCAATGAGCAGTTCTTC.

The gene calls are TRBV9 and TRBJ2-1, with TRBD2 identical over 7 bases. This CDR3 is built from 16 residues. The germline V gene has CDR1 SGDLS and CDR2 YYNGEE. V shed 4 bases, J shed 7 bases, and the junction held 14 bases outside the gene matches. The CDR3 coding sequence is TGTGCCAGCAGCCAAGCAGCCGAGTGGGAGGGGAATGAGCAGTTCTTC. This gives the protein CASSQAAEWEGNEQFF.

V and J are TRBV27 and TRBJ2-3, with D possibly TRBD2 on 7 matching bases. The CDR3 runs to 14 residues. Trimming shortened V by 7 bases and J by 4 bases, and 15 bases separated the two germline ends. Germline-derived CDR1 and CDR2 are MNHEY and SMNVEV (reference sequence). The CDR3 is CASTRPGGADTQYF. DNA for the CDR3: TGTGCCAGCACCCGGCCGGGGGGCGCAGATACGCAGTATTTT.

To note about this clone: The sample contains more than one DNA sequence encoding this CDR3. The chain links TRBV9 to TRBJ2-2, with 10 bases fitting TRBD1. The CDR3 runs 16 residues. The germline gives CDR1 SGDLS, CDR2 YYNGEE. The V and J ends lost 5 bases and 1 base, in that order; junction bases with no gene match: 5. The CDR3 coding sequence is TGTGCCAGCAGTCCTAGGGACAGGGGGAACACCGGGGAGCTGTTTTTT. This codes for CASSPRDRGNTGELFF.

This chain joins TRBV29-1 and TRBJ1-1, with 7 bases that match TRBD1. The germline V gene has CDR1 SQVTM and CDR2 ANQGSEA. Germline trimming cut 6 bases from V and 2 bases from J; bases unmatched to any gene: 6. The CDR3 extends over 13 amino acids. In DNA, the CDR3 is TGCAGCGTGGAGGGACAGACTAACACTGAAGCTTTCTTT. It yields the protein CSVEGQTNTEAFF. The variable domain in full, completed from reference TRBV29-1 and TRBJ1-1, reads SAVISQKPSRDICQRGTSLTIQCQVDSQVTMMFWYRQQPGQSLTLIATANQGSEATYESGFVIDKFPISRPNLTFSTLTVSNMSPEDSSIYLCSVEGQTNTEAFFGQGTRLTVV.

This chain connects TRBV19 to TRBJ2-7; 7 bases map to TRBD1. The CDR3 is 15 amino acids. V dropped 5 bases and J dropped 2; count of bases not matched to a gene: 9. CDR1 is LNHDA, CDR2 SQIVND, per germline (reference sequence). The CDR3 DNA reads TGTGCCAGTAGTCCCCGGGACAGCCTCACCTACGAGCAGTACTTC. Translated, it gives CASSPRDSLTYEQYF.

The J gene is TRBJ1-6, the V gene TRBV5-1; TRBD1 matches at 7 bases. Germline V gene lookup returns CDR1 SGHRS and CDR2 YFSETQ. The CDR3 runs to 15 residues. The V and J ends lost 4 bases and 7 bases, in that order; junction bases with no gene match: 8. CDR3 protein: CASSRGDRNNSPLHF. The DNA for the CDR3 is TGCGCCAGCAGCCGAGGGGACAGAAACAATTCACCCCTCCACTTT.

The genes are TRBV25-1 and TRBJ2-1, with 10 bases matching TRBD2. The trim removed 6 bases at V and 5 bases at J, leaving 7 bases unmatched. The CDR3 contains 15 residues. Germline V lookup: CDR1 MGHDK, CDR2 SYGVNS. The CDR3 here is CASRTSGIRDNEQFF. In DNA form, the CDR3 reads TGTGCCAGCAGAACTAGCGGGATAAGGGACAATGAGCAGTTCTTC.

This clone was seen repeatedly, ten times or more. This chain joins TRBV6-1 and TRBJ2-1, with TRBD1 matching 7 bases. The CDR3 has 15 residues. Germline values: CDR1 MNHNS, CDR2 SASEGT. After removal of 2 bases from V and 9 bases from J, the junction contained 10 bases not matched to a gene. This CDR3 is CASSERAGGGGEQFF. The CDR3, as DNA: TGTGCCAGCAGTGAACGGGCAGGGGGTGGAGGTGAGCAGTTCTTC.

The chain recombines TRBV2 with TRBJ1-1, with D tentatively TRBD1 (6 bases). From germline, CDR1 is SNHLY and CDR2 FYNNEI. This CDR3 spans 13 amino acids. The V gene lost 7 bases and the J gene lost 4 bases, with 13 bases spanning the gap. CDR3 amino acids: CASMRQVGTEAFF. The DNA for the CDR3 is TGTGCCAGCATGAGACAGGTTGGCACTGAAGCTTTCTTT.

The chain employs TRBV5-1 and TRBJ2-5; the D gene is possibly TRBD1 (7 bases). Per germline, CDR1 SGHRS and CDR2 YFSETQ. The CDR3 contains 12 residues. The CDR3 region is CATRGEKETQYF. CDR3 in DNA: TGCGCAACCAGGGGGGAGAAAGAGACCCAGTACTTC.

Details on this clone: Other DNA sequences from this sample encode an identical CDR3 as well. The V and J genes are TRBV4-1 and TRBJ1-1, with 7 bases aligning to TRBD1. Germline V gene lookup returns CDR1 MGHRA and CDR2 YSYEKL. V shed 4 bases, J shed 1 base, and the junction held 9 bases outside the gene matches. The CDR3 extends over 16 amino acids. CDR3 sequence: CASSPRHGTENTEAFF. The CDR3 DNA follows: TGCGCCAGCAGCCCCCGTCACGGGACAGAGAACACTGAAGCTTTCTTT.

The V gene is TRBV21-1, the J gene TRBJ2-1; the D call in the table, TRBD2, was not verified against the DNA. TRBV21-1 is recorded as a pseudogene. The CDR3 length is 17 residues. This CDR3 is CASSPRIPERTYNEQFF. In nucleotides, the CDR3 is TGTGCCAGCAGCCCTAGAATCCCCGAGCGTACCTACAATGAGCAGTTCTTC.

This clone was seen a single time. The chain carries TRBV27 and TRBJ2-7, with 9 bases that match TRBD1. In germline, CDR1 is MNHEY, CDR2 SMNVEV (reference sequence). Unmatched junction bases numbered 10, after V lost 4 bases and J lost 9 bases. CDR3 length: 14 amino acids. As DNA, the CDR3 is TGTGCCAGCAGTTCGGACAGGGGTGGCTGGGTGCAGTACTTC. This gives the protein CASSSDRGGWVQYF.